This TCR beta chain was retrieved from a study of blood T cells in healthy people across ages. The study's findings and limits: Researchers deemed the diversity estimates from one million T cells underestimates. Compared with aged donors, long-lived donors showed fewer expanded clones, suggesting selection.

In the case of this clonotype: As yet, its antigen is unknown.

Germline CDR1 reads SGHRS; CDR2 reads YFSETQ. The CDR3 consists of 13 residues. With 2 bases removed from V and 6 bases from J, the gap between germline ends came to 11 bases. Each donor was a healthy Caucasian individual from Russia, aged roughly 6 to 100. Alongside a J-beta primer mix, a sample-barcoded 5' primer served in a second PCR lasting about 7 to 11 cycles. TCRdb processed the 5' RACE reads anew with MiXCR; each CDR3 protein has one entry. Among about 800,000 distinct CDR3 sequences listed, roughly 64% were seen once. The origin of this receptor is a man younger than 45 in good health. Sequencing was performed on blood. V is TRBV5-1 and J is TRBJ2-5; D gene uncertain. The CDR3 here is CASSLPEKQTQYF. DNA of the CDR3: TGCGCCAGCAGCTTACCCGAGAAACAGACCCAGTACTTC.